This T cell receptor (beta chain) originates from a study of blood T cell repertoires in COVID-19. The wider study: PBMCs, B-cell-depleted T cells, or T cells provided the cDNA or gDNA that made up the material.

Study processing details: Scientists estimated how many nucleated cells there were by amplifying reference gene primers. Libraries were prepared by immunoSEQ multiplex PCR; TCRdb keeps only in-frame clonotypes and omits some of them. V and J calls and clone size follow that table, whereas D and trimming were derived from the DNA. The sample records 40,000 or so clones, approximately 81% being singletons. Trimming cost V 0 bases and J 3 bases, with 7 bases left between them. Germline V gene sequence: CDR1 SGDLS, CDR2 YYNGEE. The CDR3 is made up of 13 amino acids. This TCR was recovered from a man aged 55 to 70 with COVID-19, enrolled during active disease. The sequencing sample was made of peripheral blood. V usage is TRBV9 and J usage is TRBJ2-7; tentatively, D is TRBD2 (5 bases). The CDR3 reads CASSVDDYYEQYF. CDR3 DNA sequence: TGTGCCAGCAGCGTAGATGACTACTACGAGCAGTACTTC.